Below are 26 T cell receptor beta chains sequenced from a single sample in a study of T-cell reconstitution after alpha-beta-depleted transplantation in children. Library preparation (for TCRbeta) was performed with unique molecular identifiers. One entry per CDR3 protein, called by TCRdb with MiXCR from the PCR reads. The sample shows hundreds of thousands of distinct CDR3 sequences, under 20% of them seen only once. The sample was PBMCs, mostly from graft donor cells, taken 360 days after TCRalphabeta/CD19-depleted stem cell transplant. These receptors all come from a male patient aged 2-9 years who had a stem cell transplant for acute lymphoblastic leukemia, so the T cells may come from the graft donor.

This clonotype was counted only a few times. V gene TRBV4-3 combines with J gene TRBJ2-1; tentatively, D is TRBD1 (6 bases). V lost 0 bases to trimming and J lost 8 bases, with 17 bases between them. This CDR3 is built from 16 residues. The germline V gene has CDR1 LGHNA and CDR2 YSLEER. The DNA for the CDR3 is TGCGCCAGCAGCCAAGAGGGCTACAGGGTGGTCGATGAGCAGTTCTTC. Its translation is CASSQEGYRVVDEQFF.

This clonotype has a handful of counts. The chain has TRBV29-1 and TRBJ2-7, with D perhaps TRBD2 (6 bases). Germline V lookup: CDR1 SQVTM, CDR2 ANQGSEA. V dropped 6 bases and J dropped 1 base, with 13 bases sitting between them. CDR3 length: 13 amino acids. CDR3: CSVRDWESYEQYF. CDR3 in DNA: TGCAGCGTACGGGACTGGGAGTCCTACGAGCAGTACTTC.

This clonotype has more than one count but fewer than ten. V usage is TRBV5-1 and J usage is TRBJ2-6; D is possibly TRBD2 (6 bases). The length of the CDR3 is 16 residues. CDR1 and CDR2 (germline): SGHRS, YFSETQ. V lost 4 bases to trimming and J lost 4 bases, with 15 bases between them. In DNA, the CDR3 is TGCGCCAGCAGCATTCCGGGGAGGTCGGGGGCCAACGTCCTGACTTTC. Translating it yields CASSIPGRSGANVLTF.

CDR3 amino acids: CASSFRELETQYF. The CDR3 nucleotides read TGTGCCAGCAGTTTTCGAGAGTTGGAGACCCAGTACTTC. The V and J genes are TRBV12-3 or TRBV12-4 and TRBJ2-5; D is unclear. The CDR3 length is 13 residues. V lost 3 bases and J 5 bases, leaving 10 bases between the germline ends.

A few counts support this clonotype. The chain joins TRBV27 to TRBJ2-1; TRBD2 matches 11 bases. CDR1 MNHEY and CDR2 SMNVEV come from the germline V gene (reference sequence). The length of the CDR3 is 18 residues. V shed 8 bases, J shed 7 bases, and the junction held 19 bases outside the gene matches. The CDR3 region has the DNA TGTGCCAGCCTCGGGCGTCTAGCGGGGGGCCAAACCTTAAATGAGCAGTTCTTC. The encoded protein is CASLGRLAGGQTLNEQFF.

There are a few counts of this clonotype. J is TRBJ2-1 and V is TRBV7-2; 13 bases match TRBD2. The germline gives CDR1 SGHTA, CDR2 FQGNSA. The CDR3 spans 19 residues. With 5 bases clipped from V and 2 bases from J, the junction kept 12 bases outside the gene matches. CDR3 loop: CASSPYTSGGAMTYNEQFF. CDR3 DNA sequence: TGTGCCAGCAGCCCATATACTAGCGGGGGGGCCATGACCTACAATGAGCAGTTCTTC.

J is TRBJ2-1 and V is TRBV4-3; no reliable D call. CDR3 length equals 16 residues. CDR1 is LGHNA, CDR2 YSLEER, per germline. Deletions cut 0 bases from V and 0 bases from J, with 9 bases between. Here the CDR3 reads CASSQEIRPSYNEQFF. The CDR3 DNA is TGCGCCAGCAGCCAAGAGATACGCCCCTCCTACAATGAGCAGTTCTTC.

V and J are TRBV5-1 and TRBJ2-1; tentative D call: TRBD1 (6 bases). The V gene lost 2 bases and the J gene lost 5 bases, with 11 bases spanning the gap. This CDR3 has 14 residues. Germline V gives CDR1 SGHRS, CDR2 YFSETQ. The CDR3 protein is CASSFLQGNNEQFF. The CDR3 region has the DNA TGCGCCAGCAGCTTCCTACAGGGAAACAATGAGCAGTTCTTC.

Many counts were recorded for this clonotype. The chain employs TRBV2 and TRBJ2-1; TRBD2 matches at 8 bases. Germline lookup yields CDR1 SNHLY and CDR2 FYNNEI. The V gene end was trimmed by 0 bases and the J gene end by 6 bases; junction bases not matched to a gene: 4. This CDR3 comprises 15 residues. CDR3 nucleotide sequence: TGTGCCAGCAGTGAAGCTGGCGGGGGGTTCAATGAGCAGTTCTTC. It translates to CASSEAGGGFNEQFF. Full variable domain (remainder filled in from reference TRBV2 and TRBJ2-1): EPEVTQTPSHQVTQMGQEVILRCVPISNHLYFYWYRQILGQKVEFLVSFYNNEISEKSEIFDDQFSVERPDGSNFTLKIRSTKLEDSAMYFCASSEAGGGFNEQFFGPGTRLTVL.

This CDR3 is CASSFIGASTDTQYF. In DNA, the CDR3 is TGCGCCAGCAGCTTTATTGGCGCTAGCACAGATACGCAGTATTTT. The chain links TRBV5-1 to TRBJ2-3; no clear D. This CDR3 comprises 15 residues. Germline CDR1 SGHRS, CDR2 YFSETQ. V lost 2 bases and J lost 0, with 10 bases in between.

This clonotype was recorded a few times. V usage is TRBV29-1 and J usage is TRBJ1-3, with D uncertain. Germline V CDR1 and CDR2: SQVTM, ANQGSEA. CDR3 length equals 14 residues. Trimming stripped 1 base from V and 2 bases from J, with 9 bases between. This chain's CDR3 is CSVEGHPPGNTIYF. The CDR3 DNA reads as TGCAGCGTTGAAGGGCACCCCCCTGGAAACACCATATATTTT. Drawing the rest from reference TRBV29-1 and TRBJ1-3, the complete variable domain is SAVISQKPSRDICQRGTSLTIQCQVDSQVTMMFWYRQQPGQSLTLIATANQGSEATYESGFVIDKFPISRPNLTFSTLTVSNMSPEDSSIYLCSVEGHPPGNTIYFGEGSWLTVV.

The chain recombines TRBV10-2 with TRBJ2-1; 9 bases map to TRBD1. Germline loops: CDR1 WSHSY, CDR2 SAAADI. The CDR3 is 15 amino acids. After removal of 6 bases from V and 7 bases from J, the junction contained 10 bases not matched to a gene. The CDR3 spells CASSDGQGSLNEQFF. CDR3 in DNA: TGCGCCAGCAGCGACGGACAGGGGAGTTTGAATGAGCAGTTCTTC.

This clonotype was observed many times. V gene TRBV20-1 combines with J gene TRBJ2-5; 7 nucleotides agree with TRBD2. The CDR3 loop spans 15 amino acids. V lost 6 bases, J lost 0 bases, and 10 bases stayed unmatched. Germline V gene lookup returns CDR1 DFQATT and CDR2 SNEGSKA (reference sequence). CDR3 sequence reads: CSAPRVGGDQETQYF. CDR3 in DNA: TGCAGTGCCCCGAGGGTTGGGGGGGACCAAGAGACCCAGTACTTC.

The gene calls are TRBV7-8 and TRBJ2-7; 7 bases fit TRBD2. This CDR3 is built from 15 residues. J gave up 1 base and V 5 bases, and 8 bases lay outside the gene matches. Germline CDR1 SGHVS, CDR2 FQNEAQ. The CDR3 sequence is CASSNFRAGSYEQYF. The CDR3 DNA reads as TGTGCCAGCAGCAACTTTCGAGCGGGGTCCTACGAGCAGTACTTC. Based on the CDR3 plus reference TRBV7-8 and TRBJ2-7, the full variable domain is GAGVSQSPRYKVAKRGQDVALRCDPISGHVSLFWYQQALGQGPEFLTYFQNEAQLDKSGLPSDRFFAERPEGSVSTLKIQRTQQEDSAVYLCASSNFRAGSYEQYFGPGTRLTVT.

There are many counts of this clonotype. The chain links TRBV6-5 to TRBJ1-1, with 8 nucleotides matching TRBD1. Germline V lookup: CDR1 MNHEY, CDR2 SVGAGI. The V segment lost 7 bases and the J segment 8 bases; nucleotides outside the gene matches: 18. The CDR3 is 16 residues long. CDR3 residues: CASTLPGQGIEVEAFF. The CDR3 DNA reads as TGTGCCAGCACCCTCCCTGGACAGGGTATAGAAGTAGAAGCTTTCTTT.

This clonotype was detected a few times. The chain recombines TRBV5-5 with TRBJ2-7; 12 positions match TRBD2. The CDR3 has 16 residues. Looked up from germline, CDR1 is SGHKS and CDR2 is YYEKEE (reference sequence). V shed 2 bases, J shed 3 bases, and the junction held 6 bases outside the gene matches. DNA for the CDR3: TGTGCCAGCAGCTTCCTAGCGGGGGGGCATGACTACGAGCAGTACTTC. It specifies CASSFLAGGHDYEQYF.

This chain uses TRBV6-5 with TRBJ2-5; 16 bases are a match to TRBD2. The germline V gene has CDR1 MNHEY and CDR2 SVGAGI. The trim removed 2 bases at V and 5 bases at J, leaving 8 bases unmatched. The CDR3 contains 18 residues. In nucleotides, the CDR3 is TGTGCCAGCAGTTACACGGGACTAGCGGGGGGGAGGAAGGAGACCCAGTACTTC. Amino acids: CASSYTGLAGGRKETQYF.

Many counts were recorded for this clonotype. The gene calls are TRBV5-5 and TRBJ2-2; D is possibly TRBD2 (6 bases). V was clipped by 4 bases and J by 5 bases, with 12 bases between them. Per the germline V gene, CDR1 is SGHKS and CDR2 is YYEKEE (reference sequence). The CDR3 spans 14 residues. The CDR3 sequence is CASSREGTTGELFF. The CDR3 bases are TGTGCCAGCAGCAGAGAAGGGACTACCGGGGAGCTGTTTTTT.

The gene calls are TRBV11-2 and TRBJ2-3; no firm D call. The ends were cut back, 3 bases at V and 4 bases at J, with 8 bases in the middle. The CDR3 length is 13 residues. Germline loops: CDR1 SGHAT, CDR2 FQNNGV. The CDR3 DNA follows: TGTGCCAGCAGCTTTGATCGGCCAGATACGCAGTATTTT. This encodes CASSFDRPDTQYF.

V is TRBV19 and J is TRBJ2-1; 13 bases are a match to TRBD2. The CDR3 covers 15 residues. V shed 6 bases and J 7 bases; nucleotides not matched to a gene: 6. Germline CDR1 reads LNHDA; CDR2 reads SQIVND (reference sequence). This chain's CDR3 is CASSRGLAGENEQFF. The CDR3 coding sequence is TGTGCCAGTAGCCGTGGACTAGCGGGGGAAAATGAGCAGTTCTTC.

The chain carries TRBV20-1 and TRBJ2-5, with TRBD2 identical over 8 bases. After removal of 3 bases from V and 0 bases from J, the junction contained 3 bases not matched to a gene. Germline V gives CDR1 DFQATT, CDR2 SNEGSKA (reference sequence). The CDR3 is 14 amino acids. The CDR3 DNA reads as TGCAGTGCTAGCGGGGGGGCGCACCAAGAGACCCAGTACTTC. Its protein is CSASGGAHQETQYF.

V is TRBV5-6 and J is TRBJ2-2, with no clear D. CDR3 size: 14 residues. V was cut by 3 bases and J by 3 bases, with 9 bases left in between. Germline CDR1 is SGHDT and CDR2 is YYEEEE. The CDR3: CASSYLKDTGELFF. The CDR3 DNA reads as TGTGCCAGCAGCTACCTCAAGGACACCGGGGAGCTGTTTTTT.

A remark on this clonotype: An end of the junction does not agree with germline; a read error may underlie this. The genes are TRBV20-1 and TRBJ2-5; 9 positions agree with TRBD1. The germline V gene has CDR1 DFQATT and CDR2 SNEGSKA (reference sequence). The CDR3 loop spans 14 amino acids. The CDR3 DNA is TGCTGTGCTAGGAGGGACAGGGCACAAGAGACCCAGTACTTC. Amino acid sequence: CCARRDRAQETQYF.

The chain's CDR3 is CASLSQGAGANVLTF. The CDR3 bases are TGTGCCAGCCTCTCTCAGGGGGCTGGGGCCAACGTCCTGACTTTC. This sequence joins TRBV28 and TRBJ2-6, with TRBD1 matching over 7 bases. V was pared by 8 bases and J by 2 bases, with 6 bases of the junction left unmatched. This CDR3 has 15 residues. Germline V lookup: CDR1 MDHEN, CDR2 SYDVKM.

This clonotype came up a few times. CDR3 DNA: TGTGCCAGCAGTTTAGCGCAAGGGTTGGGCGGCTACACCTTC. This encodes CASSLAQGLGGYTF. V and J are TRBV12-3 or TRBV12-4 and TRBJ1-2; the D is unclear. The CDR3 has 14 amino acids. Trimming left V 0 bases short and J 8 bases short, with 13 bases between.

The chain recombines TRBV15 with TRBJ2-5; D is unclear. The germline V and J ends were trimmed by 0 bases and 2 bases, with 7 bases remaining between them. CDR3 length: 14 amino acids. Germline values: CDR1 LNHNV, CDR2 YYDKDF (reference sequence). The CDR3 DNA follows: TGTGCCACCAGCAGAGAGTCCAGACAAGAGACCCAGTACTTC. It translates to CATSRESRQETQYF.